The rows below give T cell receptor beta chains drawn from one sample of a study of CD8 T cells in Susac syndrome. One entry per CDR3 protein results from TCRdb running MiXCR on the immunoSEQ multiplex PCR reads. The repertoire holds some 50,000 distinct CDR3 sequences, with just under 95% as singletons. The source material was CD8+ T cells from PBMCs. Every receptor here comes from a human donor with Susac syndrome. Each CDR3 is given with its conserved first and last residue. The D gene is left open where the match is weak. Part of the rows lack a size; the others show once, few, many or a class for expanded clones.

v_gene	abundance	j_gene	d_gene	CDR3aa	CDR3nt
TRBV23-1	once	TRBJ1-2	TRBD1	CASRGTGLSYGYTF	TGCGCCAGCAGAGGGACAGGCCTATCCTATGGCTACACCTTC
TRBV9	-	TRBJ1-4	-	CASSVGTNDEKLFF	TGTGCCAGCAGCGTAGGGACGAACGATGAAAAACTGTTTTTT
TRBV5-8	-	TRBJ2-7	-	CASSFTASGTIGLKVQYF	TGTGCCAGCAGCTTCACCGCTTCGGGGACCATTGGCCTTAAGGTGCAGTACTTC
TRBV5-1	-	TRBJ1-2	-	CASSLDGGDGYTF	TGCGCCAGCAGCTTGGACGGCGGTGATGGCTACACCTTC
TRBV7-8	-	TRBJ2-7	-	CASTYWGDRPYEQYF	TGTGCCAGCACCTACTGGGGGGACAGACCCTACGAGCAGTACTTC
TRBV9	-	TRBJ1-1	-	CASSVDGLEAFF	TGTGCCAGCAGCGTAGATGGACTGGAAGCTTTCTTT
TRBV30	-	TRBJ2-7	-	CAWSVGTSYEQYF	TGTGCCTGGAGTGTGGGCACCTCCTACGAGCAGTACTTC
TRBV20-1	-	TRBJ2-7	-	CSARDPRAASYEQYF	TGCAGTGCTAGAGATCCCCGAGCAGCCTCCTACGAGCAGTACTTC
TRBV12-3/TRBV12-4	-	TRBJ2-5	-	CASTLRSGAEWETQYF	TGTGCCAGCACCCTGCGTTCGGGGGCGGAATGGGAGACCCAGTACTTC
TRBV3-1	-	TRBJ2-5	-	CASSQKGGLRETQYF	TGTGCCAGCAGCCAAAAGGGCGGACTACGGGAGACCCAGTACTTC
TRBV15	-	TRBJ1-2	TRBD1	CATSRLDRDYGYTF	TGTGCCACCAGCAGATTGGACAGGGACTATGGCTACACCTTC
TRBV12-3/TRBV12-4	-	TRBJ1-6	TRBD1	CASSPGQGYSPLHF	TGTGCCAGCAGCCCGGGACAGGGCTATTCACCCCTCCACTTT
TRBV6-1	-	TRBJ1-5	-	CASSDLLVIQPQHF	TGTGCCAGCAGTGACCTTCTGGTGATTCAGCCCCAGCATTTT
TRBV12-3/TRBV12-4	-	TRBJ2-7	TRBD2	CASSFSGFHEQYF	TGTGCCAGCAGTTTTAGCGGGTTCCACGAGCAGTACTTC
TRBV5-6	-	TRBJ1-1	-	CASSLEGTRFGAFF	TGTGCCAGCAGCTTGGAGGGGACACGCTTCGGAGCTTTCTTT
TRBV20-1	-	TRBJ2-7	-	CSARDPGCWEQYF	TGCAGTGCTAGAGATCCCGGGTGTTGGGAGCAGTACTTC
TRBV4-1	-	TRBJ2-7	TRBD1	CASSQRTGGDEQYF	TGCGCCAGCAGCCAGAGGACAGGGGGTGACGAGCAGTACTTC
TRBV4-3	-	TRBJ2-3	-	CASSQVVGDTQYF	TGCGCCAGCAGCCAAGTCGTCGGAGATACGCAGTATTTT
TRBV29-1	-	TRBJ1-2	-	CSVEMVLGYTF	TGCAGCGTTGAAATGGTCCTGGGCTACACCTTC
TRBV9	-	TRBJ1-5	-	CASRAGENQPQHF	TGTGCCAGTCGCGCCGGAGAAAATCAGCCCCAGCATTTT
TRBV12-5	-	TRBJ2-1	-	CASGLGPGLYNEQFF	TGTGCTAGTGGTTTGGGCCCGGGCCTTTACAATGAGCAGTTCTTC
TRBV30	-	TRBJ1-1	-	CACDPLGRAFF	TGTGCCTGCGACCCGTTAGGGAGAGCTTTCTTT
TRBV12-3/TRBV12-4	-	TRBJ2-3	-	CASSPPGERRDTQYF	TGTGCCAGCAGTCCCCCCGGGGAACGTAGAGATACGCAGTATTTT
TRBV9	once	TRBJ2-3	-	CASSVRGRYGDTQYF	TGTGCCAGCAGCGTCCGGGGCAGGTATGGAGATACGCAGTATTTT
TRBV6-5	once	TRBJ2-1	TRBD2	CASSYTSGGSGNEQFF	TGTGCCAGCAGTTACACTAGCGGGGGTTCTGGGAATGAGCAGTTCTTC
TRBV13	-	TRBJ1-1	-	CASSLLASRNTEAFF	TGTGCCAGCAGCTTATTGGCCTCTAGGAACACTGAAGCTTTCTTT
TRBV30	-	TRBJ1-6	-	CAYYREGSPLHF	TGTGCCTACTACAGGGAGGGTTCACCCCTCCACTTT
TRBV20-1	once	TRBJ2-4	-	CSAHRDTKNIQYF	TGCAGTGCTCACCGGGACACCAAAAACATTCAGTACTTC
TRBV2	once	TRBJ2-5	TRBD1	CASRLDRAQYF	TGTGCCAGCAGACTGGACAGGGCCCAGTACTTC
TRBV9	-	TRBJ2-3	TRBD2	CASSLTFGGGSTDTQYF	TGTGCCAGCAGCCTCACCTTCGGCGGGGGGAGCACAGATACGCAGTATTTT
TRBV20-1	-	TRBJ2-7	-	CSARDDSSDYEQYF	TGCAGTGCTAGAGACGACTCATCCGACTACGAGCAGTACTTC
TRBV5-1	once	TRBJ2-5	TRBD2	CASSLAGAEETQYF	TGCGCCAGCAGCTTAGCGGGGGCCGAAGAGACCCAGTACTTC
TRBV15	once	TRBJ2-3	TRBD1	CATSRSGGDTQYF	TGTGCCACCAGCAGGTCAGGGGGAGATACGCAGTATTTT
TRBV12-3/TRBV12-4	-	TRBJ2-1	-	CASSIRNEQFF	TGTGCCAGCAGTATACGCAATGAGCAGTTCTTC
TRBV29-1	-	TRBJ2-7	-	CSVVATDAYKQYF	TGCAGCGTTGTTGCCACCGACGCCTACAAGCAGTACTTC
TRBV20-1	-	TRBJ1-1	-	CSALDRYTEAFF	TGCAGTGCTCTAGACAGGTACACTGAAGCTTTCTTT
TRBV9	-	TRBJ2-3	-	CASSADIGGSDTQYF	TGTGCCAGCAGCGCCGACATAGGGGGATCAGATACGCAGTATTTT
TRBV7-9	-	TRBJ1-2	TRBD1	CASIEGASGDGYTF	TGTGCCAGCATCGAGGGGGCGAGTGGTGATGGCTACACCTTC
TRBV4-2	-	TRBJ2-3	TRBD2	CASSQERLASGDTQYF	TGTGCCAGCAGCCAAGAGAGACTAGCGAGTGGAGATACGCAGTATTTT
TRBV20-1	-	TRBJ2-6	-	CSASTRARISGANVLTF	TGCAGTGCTAGTACGAGGGCCAGGATCTCTGGGGCCAACGTCCTGACTTTC
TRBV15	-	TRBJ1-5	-	CATSSIQGGQPQHF	TGTGCCACCAGTTCCATACAGGGTGGCCAGCCCCAGCATTTT
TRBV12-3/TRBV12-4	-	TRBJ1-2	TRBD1	CASSLGQVYYGYTF	TGTGCCAGCAGTTTGGGACAGGTGTACTATGGCTACACCTTC
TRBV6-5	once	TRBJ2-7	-	CASSYSGPPGEQYF	TGTGCCAGCAGTTACTCCGGACCGCCTGGCGAGCAGTACTTC
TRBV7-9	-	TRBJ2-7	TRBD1	CASSHYIPQGGYEQYF	TGTGCCAGCAGCCACTACATCCCACAGGGGGGCTACGAGCAGTACTTC
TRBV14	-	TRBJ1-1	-	CASSQESRTEAFF	TGTGCCAGCAGCCAAGAATCACGGACTGAAGCTTTCTTT
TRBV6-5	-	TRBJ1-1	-	CASSYWQAHEAFF	TGTGCCAGCAGTTACTGGCAGGCCCACGAAGCTTTCTTT
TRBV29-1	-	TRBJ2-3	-	CSVTGFRAGSTDTQYF	TGCAGCGTTACCGGTTTCAGGGCGGGGAGCACAGATACGCAGTATTTT
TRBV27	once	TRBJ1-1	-	CASRSAGANTEAFF	TGTGCCAGCCGATCGGCCGGGGCGAACACTGAAGCTTTCTTT
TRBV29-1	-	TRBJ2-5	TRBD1	CSVSGQGETQYF	TGCAGCGTTTCCGGACAGGGAGAGACCCAGTACTTC
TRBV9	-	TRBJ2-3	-	CASSDSRTGGATDTQYF	TGTGCCAGCAGCGATTCTCGCACAGGGGGGGCCACAGATACGCAGTATTTT
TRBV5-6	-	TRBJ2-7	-	CASSPRAAYEQYF	TGTGCCAGCAGCCCGAGGGCAGCCTACGAGCAGTACTTC
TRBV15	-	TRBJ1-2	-	CATSYPPGAAYGYTF	TGTGCCACCAGCTATCCACCTGGGGCGGCTTATGGCTACACCTTC
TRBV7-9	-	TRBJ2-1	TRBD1	CASSSRTGKNEQFF	TGTGCCAGCAGCTCGCGGACAGGGAAGAATGAGCAGTTCTTC
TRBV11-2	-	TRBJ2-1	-	CASSFLGNEQFF	TGTGCCAGCAGCTTCTTGGGCAATGAGCAGTTCTTC
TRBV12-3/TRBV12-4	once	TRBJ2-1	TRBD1	CASGQVPYNEQFF	TGTGCCAGCGGACAGGTCCCTTACAATGAGCAGTTCTTC
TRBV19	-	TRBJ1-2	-	CASSLGRMEGYTF	TGTGCCAGTAGTTTGGGCAGGATGGAAGGCTACACCTTC
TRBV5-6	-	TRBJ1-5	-	CASSPKDGNQPQHF	TGTGCCAGCAGCCCTAAGGACGGCAATCAGCCCCAGCATTTT
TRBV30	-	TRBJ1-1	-	CAWSRNGGWNTEAFF	TGTGCCTGGAGTAGGAACGGGGGCTGGAACACTGAAGCTTTCTTT
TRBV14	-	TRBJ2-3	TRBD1	CASSQRQGTDTQYF	TGTGCCAGCAGCCAAAGACAGGGGACAGATACGCAGTATTTT